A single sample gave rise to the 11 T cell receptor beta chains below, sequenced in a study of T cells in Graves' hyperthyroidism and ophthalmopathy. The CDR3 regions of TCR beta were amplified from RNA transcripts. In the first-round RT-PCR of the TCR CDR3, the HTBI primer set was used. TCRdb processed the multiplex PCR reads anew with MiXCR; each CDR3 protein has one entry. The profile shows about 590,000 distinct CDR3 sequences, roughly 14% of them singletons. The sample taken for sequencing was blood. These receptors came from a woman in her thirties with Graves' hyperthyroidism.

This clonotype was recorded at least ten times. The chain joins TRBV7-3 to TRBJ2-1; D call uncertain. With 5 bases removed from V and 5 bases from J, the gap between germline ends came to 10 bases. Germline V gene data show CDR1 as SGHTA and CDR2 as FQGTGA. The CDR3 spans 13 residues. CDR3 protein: CASSPDTNNEQFF. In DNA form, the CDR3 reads TGTGCCAGCAGCCCCGATACCAACAATGAGCAGTTCTTC. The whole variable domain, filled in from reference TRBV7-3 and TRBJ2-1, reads GAGVSQTPSNKVTEKGKYVELRCDPISGHTALYWYRQSLGQGPEFLIYFQGTGAADDSGLPNDRFFAVRPEGSVSTLKIQRTERGDSAVYLCASSPDTNNEQFFGPGTRLTVL.

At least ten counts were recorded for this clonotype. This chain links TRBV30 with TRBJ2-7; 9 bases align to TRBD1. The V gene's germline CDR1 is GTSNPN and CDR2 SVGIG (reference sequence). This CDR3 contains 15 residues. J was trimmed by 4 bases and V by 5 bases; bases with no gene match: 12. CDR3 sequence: CAWVTGGLVGYEQYF. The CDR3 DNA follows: TGTGCCTGGGTGACAGGGGGTCTAGTAGGGTACGAGCAGTACTTC.

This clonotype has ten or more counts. DNA for the CDR3: TGCAGTGCTACCCAGGGAGGGAGCGAGCAGTACTTC. This codes for CSATQGGSEQYF. This chain uses TRBV20-1 with TRBJ2-7, with 7 bases identical to TRBD2. The V gene end was trimmed by 4 bases and the J gene end by 6 bases; junction bases not matched to a gene: 6. The CDR3 covers 12 residues. Per germline, CDR1 DFQATT and CDR2 SNEGSKA (reference sequence).

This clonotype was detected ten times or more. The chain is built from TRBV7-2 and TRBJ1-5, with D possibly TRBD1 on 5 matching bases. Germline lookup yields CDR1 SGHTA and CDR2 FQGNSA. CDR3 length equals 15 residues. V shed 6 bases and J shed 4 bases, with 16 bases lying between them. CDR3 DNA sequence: TGTGCCAGCAGTTTCCATCAGGGCCGTAATCAGCCCCAGCATTTT. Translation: CASSFHQGRNQPQHF.

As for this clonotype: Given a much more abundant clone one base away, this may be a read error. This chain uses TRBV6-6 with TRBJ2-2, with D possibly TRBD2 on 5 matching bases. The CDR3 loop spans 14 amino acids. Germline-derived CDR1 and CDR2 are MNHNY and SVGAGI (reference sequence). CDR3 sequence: CASSYSSRTGEPFF. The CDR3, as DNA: TGTGCCAGCAGTTACTCGAGCAGGACCGGGGAGCCGTTTTTT.

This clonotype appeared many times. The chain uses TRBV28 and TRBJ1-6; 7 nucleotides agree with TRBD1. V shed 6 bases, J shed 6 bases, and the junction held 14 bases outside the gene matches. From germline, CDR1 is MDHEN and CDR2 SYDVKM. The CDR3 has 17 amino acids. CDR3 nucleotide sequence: TGTGCCAGCAGGATATACTATATCGGGACAGTTAATTCACCCCTCCACTTT. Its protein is CASRIYYIGTVNSPLHF.

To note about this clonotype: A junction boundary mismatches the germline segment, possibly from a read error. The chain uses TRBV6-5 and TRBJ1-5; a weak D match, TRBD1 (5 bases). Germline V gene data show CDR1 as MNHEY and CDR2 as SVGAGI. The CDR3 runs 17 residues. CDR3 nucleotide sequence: TGTGCCAACAGTTACTCGATGGGGGTTCGGGGCAATCAGCCCCAGCATTTT. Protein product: CANSYSMGVRGNQPQHF.

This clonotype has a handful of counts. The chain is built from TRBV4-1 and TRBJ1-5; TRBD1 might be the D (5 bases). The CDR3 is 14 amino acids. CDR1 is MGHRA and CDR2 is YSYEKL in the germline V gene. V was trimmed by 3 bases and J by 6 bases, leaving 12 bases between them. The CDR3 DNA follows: TGCGCCAGCAGCCAGGTCGAGGGGTTTCAGCCCCAGCATTTT. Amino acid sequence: CASSQVEGFQPQHF.

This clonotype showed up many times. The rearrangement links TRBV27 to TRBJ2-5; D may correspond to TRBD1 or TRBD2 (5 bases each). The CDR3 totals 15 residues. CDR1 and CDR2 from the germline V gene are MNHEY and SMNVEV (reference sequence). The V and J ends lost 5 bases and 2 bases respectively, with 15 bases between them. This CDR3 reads CASSPRGLGQETQYF. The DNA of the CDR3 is TGTGCCAGCAGTCCGAGGGGTTTAGGTCAAGAGACCCAGTACTTC.

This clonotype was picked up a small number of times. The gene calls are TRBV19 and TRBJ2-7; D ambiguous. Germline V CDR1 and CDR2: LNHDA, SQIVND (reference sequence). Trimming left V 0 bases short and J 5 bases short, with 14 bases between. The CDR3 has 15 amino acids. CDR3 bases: TGTGCCAGTAGTATAGAGTACGGAGCAGTAGACGAGCAGTACTTC. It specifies CASSIEYGAVDEQYF.

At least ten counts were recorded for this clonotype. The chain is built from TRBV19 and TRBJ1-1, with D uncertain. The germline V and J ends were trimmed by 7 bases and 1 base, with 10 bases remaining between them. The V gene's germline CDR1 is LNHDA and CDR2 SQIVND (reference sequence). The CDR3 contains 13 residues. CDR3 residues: CASNGPRNTEAFF. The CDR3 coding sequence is TGTGCCAGTAACGGACCCCGGAACACTGAAGCTTTCTTT.